The rows below give T cell receptor beta chains drawn from one sample of a study of shared clonotypes between healthy human individuals. Assay used: immunoSEQ multiplex PCR; TCRdb lists only in-frame clones, some missing. The sample yields 1.5 million to 2.5 million clones, less than 95% seen once. The material sequenced was naive CD8+ T cells sorted from blood. The receptors come from a man younger than 35 in good health. Each CDR3 is given with its conserved first and last residue. The order of the fields is D gene, clone size, J gene, V gene, CDR3 protein, CDR3 DNA. D genes are given only for firm matches. For some rows the clone size is stated as once, few or many, or as a class when expanded; others skip it.

D: TRBD2
size: .
J: TRBJ2-3
V: TRBV5-1
CDR3: CASSLDPSGGEDTQYF
DNA: TGCGCCAGCAGCTTGGATCCTAGCGGGGGGGAAGATACGCAGTATTTT

D: .
size: .
J: TRBJ2-1
V: TRBV7-9
CDR3: CASSTHPVGVEAREQFF
DNA: TGTGCCAGCAGCACCCATCCGGTGGGGGTGGAGGCCCGTGAGCAGTTCTTC

D: .
size: .
J: TRBJ1-4
V: TRBV2
CDR3: CASSAGLQLNEKLFF
DNA: TGTGCCAGCAGCGCGGGACTTCAACTTAATGAAAAACTGTTTTTT

D: TRBD1
size: .
J: TRBJ2-7
V: TRBV30
CDR3: CAWSGGTGVNEQYF
DNA: TGTGCCTGGAGTGGAGGGACAGGGGTCAACGAGCAGTACTTC

D: TRBD2
size: .
J: TRBJ2-7
V: TRBV5-6
CDR3: CASSSGLAAYEQYF
DNA: TGTGCCAGCAGCTCGGGACTAGCGGCCTACGAGCAGTACTTC

D: .
size: .
J: TRBJ2-2
V: TRBV5-5
CDR3: CASSLWTGELFF
DNA: TGTGCCAGCAGCTTGTGGACCGGGGAGCTGTTTTTT

D: .
size: .
J: TRBJ2-5
V: TRBV11-3
CDR3: CASSFRGEETQYF
DNA: TGTGCCAGCAGCTTCCGCGGGGAAGAGACCCAGTACTTC

D: .
size: .
J: TRBJ2-1
V: TRBV13
CDR3: CASSLVQYNEQFF
DNA: TGTGCCAGCAGCTTAGTCCAATACAATGAGCAGTTCTTC

D: .
size: .
J: TRBJ1-2
V: TRBV7-9
CDR3: CASSTTGTYYGYTF
DNA: TGTGCCAGCAGCACAACCGGGACTTACTATGGCTACACCTTC

D: TRBD2
size: .
J: TRBJ2-3
V: TRBV18
CDR3: CASSPPGLASTDTQYF
DNA: TGTGCCAGCTCACCCCCGGGACTAGCTAGCACAGATACGCAGTATTTT

D: .
size: .
J: TRBJ2-7
V: TRBV5-1
CDR3: CASSLPPGGPLDEQYF
DNA: TGCGCCAGCAGCTTACCCCCTGGCGGACCTCTTGACGAGCAGTACTTC

D: TRBD1
size: once
J: TRBJ2-1
V: TRBV18
CDR3: CASSPTGVNEQFF
DNA: TGTGCCAGCTCACCAACAGGGGTCAATGAGCAGTTCTTC

D: .
size: once
J: TRBJ2-3
V: TRBV27
CDR3: CASAKGDTQYF
DNA: TGTGCCAGCGCTAAAGGGGATACGCAGTATTTT

D: .
size: .
J: TRBJ2-7
V: TRBV9
CDR3: CASSAQDNVAYEQYF
DNA: TGTGCCAGCAGCGCCCAGGACAATGTCGCCTACGAGCAGTACTTC

D: TRBD1
size: .
J: TRBJ1-1
V: TRBV7-9
CDR3: CASSLDRQGDTEAFF
DNA: TGTGCCAGCAGCTTAGATCGACAGGGGGACACTGAAGCTTTCTTT

D: .
size: .
J: TRBJ2-2
V: TRBV7-9
CDR3: CASSLVPGNLDGELFF
DNA: TGTGCCAGCAGCTTAGTTCCTGGGAACCTCGACGGGGAGCTGTTTTTT

D: .
size: .
J: TRBJ2-3
V: TRBV4-1
CDR3: CASSPRAVSTDTQYF
DNA: TGCGCCAGCAGCCCCCGCGCGGTGAGCACAGATACGCAGTATTTT

D: .
size: .
J: TRBJ2-3
V: TRBV4-1
CDR3: CASSQETAGTVDTQYF
DNA: TGCGCCAGCAGCCAAGAAACCGCGGGTACCGTGGATACGCAGTATTTT

D: .
size: .
J: TRBJ2-5
V: TRBV4-3
CDR3: CASSQDGYQETQYF
DNA: TGCGCCAGCAGCCAAGACGGGTACCAAGAGACCCAGTACTTC

D: TRBD1
size: .
J: TRBJ2-1
V: TRBV4-1
CDR3: CASSQPDRVSYNEQFF
DNA: TGCGCCAGCAGCCAACCCGACAGGGTATCCTACAATGAGCAGTTCTTC

D: TRBD2
size: .
J: TRBJ2-3
V: TRBV7-2
CDR3: CASSSWTSGGSDTQYF
DNA: TGTGCCAGCAGCTCCTGGACTAGCGGGGGGTCAGATACGCAGTATTTT

D: .
size: .
J: TRBJ1-6
V: TRBV30
CDR3: CAWSVNEQAPRDSPLHF
DNA: TGTGCCTGGAGTGTAAACGAACAGGCCCCTAGAGATTCACCCCTCCACTTT

D: TRBD2
size: .
J: TRBJ2-1
V: TRBV28
CDR3: CASNPSSGPLYDEQFF
DNA: TGTGCCAGCAACCCATCTAGCGGGCCCCTGTACGATGAGCAGTTCTTC

D: TRBD2
size: .
J: TRBJ2-5
V: TRBV9
CDR3: CASSVGWGSGTEETQYF
DNA: TGTGCCAGCAGCGTGGGTTGGGGTAGCGGGACCGAAGAGACCCAGTACTTC

D: TRBD2
size: .
J: TRBJ2-1
V: TRBV11-3
CDR3: CASSLEPAGGPYNEQFF
DNA: TGTGCCAGCAGCTTGGAGCCAGCGGGAGGGCCCTACAATGAGCAGTTCTTC

D: .
size: .
J: TRBJ1-1
V: TRBV27
CDR3: CASSLSGGGATEAFF
DNA: TGTGCCAGCAGTTTATCGGGGGGGGGCGCGACTGAAGCTTTCTTT

D: .
size: .
J: TRBJ2-7
V: TRBV28
CDR3: CASTSPQTQTYEQYF
DNA: TGTGCCAGCACCTCCCCCCAGACCCAAACCTACGAGCAGTACTTC

D: .
size: .
J: TRBJ1-1
V: TRBV13
CDR3: CASSPGGDLIHEAFF
DNA: TGTGCCAGCAGCCCCGGAGGGGACTTAATCCATGAAGCTTTCTTT

D: .
size: .
J: TRBJ2-7
V: TRBV5-6
CDR3: CASSPGSGEQYF
DNA: TGTGCCAGCAGCCCCGGATCAGGCGAGCAGTACTTC

D: .
size: .
J: TRBJ1-1
V: TRBV11-2
CDR3: CASSPLTVMNTEAFF
DNA: TGTGCCAGCAGCCCTCTGACAGTTATGAACACTGAAGCTTTCTTT

D: .
size: .
J: TRBJ1-4
V: TRBV2
CDR3: CASSRAFNEKLFF
DNA: TGTGCCAGCAGCAGGGCCTTTAATGAAAAACTGTTTTTT

D: TRBD1
size: .
J: TRBJ2-1
V: TRBV7-6
CDR3: CASSLGVSGQGPYNEQFF
DNA: TGTGCCAGCAGCTTAGGAGTGTCGGGACAGGGCCCCTACAATGAGCAGTTCTTC

D: TRBD1
size: .
J: TRBJ2-7
V: TRBV5-5
CDR3: CASSHEDRVHYEQYF
DNA: TGTGCCAGCAGCCACGAGGACAGGGTCCACTACGAGCAGTACTTC

D: .
size: .
J: TRBJ2-7
V: TRBV6-1
CDR3: CASSETGTDAYEQYF
DNA: TGTGCCAGCAGTGAAACCGGGACTGACGCCTACGAGCAGTACTTC

D: TRBD2
size: .
J: TRBJ2-1
V: TRBV29-1
CDR3: CSVEGGGSSYNEQFF
DNA: TGCAGCGTTGAAGGCGGGGGGAGCTCCTACAATGAGCAGTTCTTC